This entry lists 21 T cell receptor beta chains sequenced from one sample in a study of cytomegalovirus exposure and HLA in healthy donors. This PCR relied on a set of 60 Vbeta primers and 13 Jbeta primers. Repertoires were generated with immunoSEQ multiplex PCR, while TCRdb's copy carries only in-frame clones and drops some. The sample gives about 98,000 clones, around 86% of which show up once; 3% to 4% is in the top ten. Sequenced input: PBMCs. The origin of the receptors is a female donor in good health and CMV-seropositive.

The rearrangement joins TRBV11-2 to TRBJ2-7; the match to TRBD2 covers 8 bases. CDR3 size: 14 residues. V lost 1 base, J lost 2 bases, and 1 base stayed unmatched. The germline gives CDR1 SGHAT, CDR2 FQNNGV. The CDR3: CASSLAGGTYEQYF. CDR3 DNA sequence: TGTGCCAGCAGCTTAGCGGGGGGGACCTACGAGCAGTACTTC. Combining the CDR3 with reference TRBV11-2 and TRBJ2-7 gives the whole variable domain EAGVAQSPRYKIIEKRQSVAFWCNPISGHATLYWYQQILGQGPKLLIQFQNNGVVDDSQLPKDRFSAERLKGVDSTLKIQPAKLEDSAVYLCASSLAGGTYEQYFGPGTRLTVT.

The rearrangement links TRBV6-5 to TRBJ1-6; 7 bases are a match to TRBD1. With 6 bases clipped from V and 4 bases from J, the junction kept 3 bases outside the gene matches. The CDR3 totals 14 residues. CDR1 and CDR2 from the germline V gene are MNHEY and SVGAGI. Here the CDR3 reads CASRRDSYNSPLHF. The CDR3 nucleotides are TGTGCCAGCAGGAGGGACAGTTATAATTCACCCCTCCACTTT.

The rearrangement links TRBV27 to TRBJ2-2, with 8 bases lining up with TRBD1. The germline V gene encodes CDR1 MNHEY and CDR2 SMNVEV (reference sequence). Trimming took 5 bases from V and 1 from J; bases not matched to a gene: 6. The CDR3 is 16 amino acids. The CDR3 spells CASSDRQGWNTGELFF. CDR3 DNA sequence: TGTGCCAGCAGTGACCGACAGGGGTGGAACACCGGGGAGCTGTTTTTT.

The chain uses TRBV5-6 and TRBJ2-2; 7 positions match TRBD1. The length of the CDR3 is 14 residues. Germline trimming cut 3 bases from V and 9 bases from J; bases unmatched to any gene: 8. Germline V gene data show CDR1 as SGHDT and CDR2 as YYEEEE. The CDR3: CASSWQGVERELFF. For the CDR3, the DNA is TGTGCCAGCAGCTGGCAGGGGGTTGAGAGGGAGCTGTTTTTT.

The rearrangement uses TRBV5-6 and TRBJ2-5, with 8 bases matching TRBD2. The J call may be incorrect, as the DNA end agrees better with TRBJ2-7. This CDR3 spans 19 amino acids. Germline V gene lookup returns CDR1 SGHDT and CDR2 YYEEEE. As DNA, the CDR3 is TGTGCCAGCAGCTTGTTTTTGTTCAGGGTGTCCCGGGAGGGTAACGAGCAGTACTTC. The encoded protein is CASSLFLFRVSREGNEQYF.

This clone was seen a single time. CDR3 protein: CASSLSKGRETQYF. In DNA, the CDR3 is TGCGCCAGCAGCCTATCAAAGGGGCGAGAGACCCAGTACTTC. The rearrangement joins TRBV5-1 to TRBJ2-5, with D possibly matching TRBD1 (5 bases). V was pared by 4 bases and J by 4 bases, with 14 bases between. This CDR3 is built from 14 residues. CDR1 and CDR2 (germline): SGHRS, YFSETQ.

With regard to this clone: At one end, the junction sequence differs from germline, possibly due to a read error. This chain connects TRBV7-9 to TRBJ2-7, with D maybe TRBD1 (6 bases). The CDR3 has 14 amino acids. Germline lookup yields CDR1 SEHNR and CDR2 FQNEAQ (reference sequence). The CDR3 region is CSSSPGVGVGEQYF. CDR3 DNA: TGTTCCAGCAGCCCAGGGGTAGGGGTGGGCGAGCAGTACTTC. Looking up the rest from reference TRBV7-9 and TRBJ2-7 gives the full variable domain: DTGVSQNPRHKITKRGQNVTFRCDPISEHNRLYWYRQTLGQGPEFLTYFQNEAQLEKSRLLSDRFSAERPKGSFSTLEIQRTEQGDSAMYLCSSSPGVGVGEQYFGPGTRLTVT.

This clone came up a few times. The chain has TRBV9 and TRBJ2-7; unclear D gene. The CDR3 totals 15 residues. Trimming took 0 bases from V and 0 from J, leaving 10 bases between them. Looked up from germline, CDR1 is SGDLS and CDR2 is YYNGEE. CDR3 loop: CASSVGFAGSYEQYF. In DNA form, the CDR3 reads TGTGCCAGCAGCGTAGGTTTTGCAGGCTCCTACGAGCAGTACTTC. Looking up the rest from reference TRBV9 and TRBJ2-7 gives the full variable domain: DSGVTQTPKHLITATGQRVTLRCSPRSGDLSVYWYQQSLDQGLQFLIQYYNGEERAKGNILERFSAQQFPDLHSELNLSSLELGDSALYFCASSVGFAGSYEQYFGPGTRLTVT.

J is TRBJ2-5 and V is TRBV7-9; 9 nucleotides align to TRBD2. V dropped 5 bases and J dropped 11; count of bases not matched to a gene: 18. Germline CDR1 and CDR2: SEHNR and FQNEAQ (reference sequence). CDR3 length equals 16 residues. CDR3 region: CASSRRGGLALREQYF. The CDR3 DNA is TGTGCCAGCAGCCGGAGGGGAGGACTAGCGCTTCGGGAGCAGTACTTC.

In DNA, the CDR3 is TGTGCCAGTAAGTCGCAAGGGGTTGGGCCCCAGCATTTT. This translates into CASKSQGVGPQHF. The chain employs TRBV19 and TRBJ1-5; tentative D call: TRBD1 (5 bases). The CDR3 is made up of 13 amino acids. V dropped 7 bases and J dropped 9 bases, with 16 bases sitting between them. Germline lookup yields CDR1 LNHDA and CDR2 SQIVND (reference sequence).

The rearrangement links TRBV11-2 to TRBJ2-5; D is possibly TRBD2 (6 bases). The V and J ends lost 4 bases and 5 bases respectively, with 11 bases between them. From germline, CDR1 is SGHAT and CDR2 FQNNGV. The CDR3 has 13 residues. The CDR3, as DNA: TGTGCCAGCAGCTCCTGGAGGGCGGAGACCCAGTACTTC. Translating gives CASSSWRAETQYF.

The V and J genes are TRBV10-3 and TRBJ2-2, with 7 nucleotides matching TRBD1. The trim removed 5 bases at V and 0 bases at J, leaving 9 bases unmatched. The CDR3 has 17 residues. Germline-derived CDR1 and CDR2 are ENHRY and SYGVKD. The CDR3 bases are TGTGCCATCAGTCCTCCCGGGACAGAGCCGAACACCGGGGAGCTGTTTTTT. This encodes CAISPPGTEPNTGELFF.

The chain recombines TRBV9 with TRBJ2-2; D not resolved. The germline gives CDR1 SGDLS, CDR2 YYNGEE. The V end was cut by 4 bases, the J end by 4 bases, with 5 bases between. There are 12 residues in the CDR3. The CDR3 DNA is TGTGCCAGCAGCCTCGTCACCGGGGAGCTGTTTTTT. This gives the protein CASSLVTGELFF. The full variable domain, completed using reference TRBV9 and TRBJ2-2, is DSGVTQTPKHLITATGQRVTLRCSPRSGDLSVYWYQQSLDQGLQFLIQYYNGEERAKGNILERFSAQQFPDLHSELNLSSLELGDSALYFCASSLVTGELFFGEGSRLTVL.

The genes are TRBV27 and TRBJ2-7; TRBD1 is a possible D gene (6 bases). The germline CDR1 and CDR2 sequences are MNHEY and SMNVEV (reference sequence). There are 14 residues in the CDR3. V was trimmed by 0 bases and J by 2 bases, leaving 8 bases between them. CDR3 region: CASSLSPGAYEQYF. Here the CDR3 DNA reads TGTGCCAGCAGTTTATCGCCAGGGGCCTACGAGCAGTACTTC.

CDR3 protein: CASSESAGGYEQYF. DNA of the CDR3: TGCGCCAGCAGTGAGTCTGCAGGGGGCTACGAGCAGTACTTC. The rearrangement links TRBV10-2 to TRBJ2-5; 7 nucleotides line up with TRBD1. The end of the DNA fits TRBJ2-7 better, so the J call may be wrong. Germline V lookup: CDR1 WSHSY, CDR2 SAAADI. This CDR3 is built from 14 residues.

This clone occurred a few times. The chain joins TRBV4-1 to TRBJ1-4, with D possibly matching TRBD1 (6 bases). The CDR3 contains 15 residues. CDR1 and CDR2 (germline): MGHRA, YSYEKL. V shed 6 bases and J shed 0 bases, with 11 bases lying between them. CDR3 sequence (DNA): TGCGCCAGCAGGCCCCAGGGGACAACTAATGAAAAACTGTTTTTT. It yields the protein CASRPQGTTNEKLFF.

This clone was detected only once. Different DNA sequences within this sample yield the same CDR3. The chain is built from TRBV5-1 and TRBJ1-1; D is undetermined. The CDR3 extends over 14 amino acids. V lost 1 base to trimming and J lost 1 base, with 8 bases between them. The germline V gene has CDR1 SGHRS and CDR2 YFSETQ. The CDR3 sequence is CASSLTAGNTEAFF. The DNA of the CDR3 is TGCGCCAGCAGCTTGACAGCCGGGAACACTGAAGCTTTCTTT.

This chain's CDR3 is CAISVGTGGGYGYTF. The CDR3 region has the DNA TGTGCCATCAGTGTGGGGACAGGGGGCGGCTATGGCTACACCTTC. This rearrangement joins TRBV10-3 to TRBJ1-2; TRBD1 matches 12 bases. The CDR3 is 15 amino acids. Germline CDR1 is ENHRY and CDR2 is SYGVKD. The ends lost 4 bases at V and 4 bases at J; junction bases unmatched: 4.

The chain has TRBV10-2 and TRBJ1-1; no firm D call. Germline V gives CDR1 WSHSY, CDR2 SAAADI. The V end lost 6 bases, the J end lost 3 bases, and 17 bases lay between the germline ends. This CDR3 is 15 amino acids long. The CDR3 nucleotides read TGCGCCAGCAGGAACCTCAAGGGAGGGCACACTGAAGCTTTCTTT. This sequence encodes CASRNLKGGHTEAFF.

This chain links TRBV11-2 with TRBJ2-1; 7 bases align to TRBD2. V was clipped by 5 bases and J by 3 bases; unmatched bases: 7. Germline assignment: CDR1 SGHAT and CDR2 FQNNGV. This CDR3 is 15 amino acids long. In DNA, the CDR3 is TGTGCCAGCAGCGTAACTAGCGAGGACTACAATGAGCAGTTCTTC. Amino acid sequence: CASSVTSEDYNEQFF.

The chain uses TRBV4-1 and TRBJ2-7, with 12 bases matching TRBD1. CDR1 MGHRA and CDR2 YSYEKL come from the germline V gene. CDR3 length: 17 residues. Trimming removed 0 bases from V and 2 bases from J; junction bases left unmatched: 5. The CDR3 DNA reads TGCGCCAGCAGCCAAGAACCCGGGACAGGGGGCACCTACGAGCAGTACTTC. Translated, it gives CASSQEPGTGGTYEQYF.